Here is one T cell receptor beta chain with its context. The antigen is not known. This sample was taken from a study of cytomegalovirus exposure and HLA in healthy donors. The study's findings and limits: In a later analysis, TCR beta V- and J-gene trimming was associated with a missense DCLRE1C variant.

Primers included in the PCR were 60 Vbeta and 13 Jbeta primers. The table came from immunoSEQ multiplex PCR; TCRdb's copy has only in-frame clones and leaves some out. The table has approximately 100,000 clones, approximately 80% seen once. Sequencing was carried out using PBMCs. The sequence was collected from a man aged 55 to 69 in good health and CMV-seronegative.

The CDR3 spells CASSPGSGAGNTEAFF. In DNA form, the CDR3 reads TGTGCCAGCAGCCCCGGTTCTGGCGCGGGTAACACTGAAGCTTTCTTT. This rearrangement joins TRBV11-3 to TRBJ1-1, with D uncertain. CDR1 and CDR2 (germline): SGHNT, YENEEA. Between the trimmed V and J ends, which lost 5 bases and 2 bases, there was a span of 18 bases. The CDR3 contains 16 residues.